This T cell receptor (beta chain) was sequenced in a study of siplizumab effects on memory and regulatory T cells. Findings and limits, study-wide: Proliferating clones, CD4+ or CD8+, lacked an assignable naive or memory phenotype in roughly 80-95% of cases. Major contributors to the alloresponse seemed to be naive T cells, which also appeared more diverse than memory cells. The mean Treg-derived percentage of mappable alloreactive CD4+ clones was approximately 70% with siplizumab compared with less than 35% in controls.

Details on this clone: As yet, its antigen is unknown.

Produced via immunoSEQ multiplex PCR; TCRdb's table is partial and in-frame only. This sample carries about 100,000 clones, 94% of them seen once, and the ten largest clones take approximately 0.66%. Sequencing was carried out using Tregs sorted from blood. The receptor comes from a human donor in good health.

CDR3 coding DNA: TGTGCCAGCAGCTTAGGTGGAAGGAGCGATACGCAGTATTTT. It is translated as CASSLGGRSDTQYF. The chain uses TRBV7-8 and TRBJ2-3; D remains ambiguous. The V gene lost 1 base and the J gene lost 6 bases, with 11 bases spanning the gap. The CDR3 is 14 amino acids. CDR1 and CDR2 from the germline V gene are SGHVS and FQNEAQ.